The next 28 T cell receptor beta chains were all read from a single sample in a study of glioma-infiltrating T cells after dendritic cell vaccination. Assay: immunoSEQ multiplex PCR; the TCRdb copy retains only in-frame clones and omits some. Of tens of thousands of clones listed, 70% to 90% are singletons. Sequences were derived from blood, sampled before dendritic cell vaccination. The source of these receptors is a human donor with glioblastoma.

The chain links TRBV6-6 to TRBJ2-5, with 10 bases identical to TRBD2. Germline V gives CDR1 MNHNY, CDR2 SVGAGI (reference sequence). The CDR3 consists of 16 residues. With 2 bases clipped from V and 1 base from J, the junction kept 4 bases outside the gene matches. Here the CDR3 reads CASSYGVAGGQETQYF. The CDR3, as DNA: TGTGCCAGCAGTTACGGGGTAGCGGGGGGCCAAGAGACCCAGTACTTC.

This rearrangement joins TRBV10-1 to TRBJ1-1; 8 bases map to TRBD1. V was pared by 6 bases and J by 4 bases, with 7 bases of the junction left unmatched. The CDR3 runs to 14 residues. Germline lookup yields CDR1 WNHNN and CDR2 SYGVQD (reference sequence). For the CDR3, the DNA is TGCGCCAGCAGAACGGGACAGGTGTGCACTGAAGCTTTCTTT. Translation gives CASRTGQVCTEAFF.

A word on this clone: This clone may be a read error of a much larger clone one base away. The genes are TRBV27 and TRBJ2-1; 9 nucleotides line up with TRBD2. V was clipped by 4 bases and J by 3 bases; unmatched bases: 1. CDR1 MNHEY and CDR2 SMNVEV come from the germline V gene (reference sequence). This CDR3 region has 14 residues. For the CDR3, the DNA is TGTGCCAGCAGTTCTAGCGGGAACTACAATGAGCAGTTCTTC. This codes for CASSSSGNYNEQFF.

The chain recombines TRBV9 with TRBJ2-3; TRBD2 is a possible D gene (5 bases). Germline loops: CDR1 SGDLS, CDR2 YYNGEE. V shed 1 base and J shed 2 bases, with 8 bases lying between them. The CDR3 runs to 14 residues. CDR3 loop: CASSVLGNTDTQYF. The CDR3 DNA is TGTGCCAGCAGCGTACTCGGGAACACAGATACGCAGTATTTT.

This clone is a singleton in its sample. This CDR3 reads CASRLADWTLSYEQYF. CDR3 sequence (DNA): TGTGCAAGTCGCTTGGCTGACTGGACACTCTCCTACGAGCAGTACTTC. The V and J genes are TRBV12-2 and TRBJ2-7; the D segment call TRBD1 is taken from the table without a DNA check. TRBV12-2 is annotated as a pseudogene. The CDR3 loop spans 16 amino acids.

This rearrangement joins TRBV5-6 to TRBJ2-1; 11 nucleotides agree with TRBD2. CDR1 is SGHDT and CDR2 is YYEEEE in the germline V gene. The CDR3 runs to 15 residues. V trimming: 4 bases; J trimming: 6 bases; junction bases outside the gene matches: 6. This chain's CDR3 is CASSVLAGVFNEQFF. CDR3 sequence (DNA): TGTGCCAGCAGCGTACTAGCGGGGGTGTTCAATGAGCAGTTCTTC.

The CDR3 loop is CASSSEGRSQETQYF. The DNA of the CDR3 is TGCGCCAGCAGCTCGGAGGGACGTTCCCAAGAGACCCAGTACTTC. The V gene is TRBV5-1, the J gene TRBJ2-5; TRBD2 is a possible D gene (6 bases). The CDR3 is made up of 15 amino acids. V lost 3 bases and J lost 1, with 13 bases in between. In germline, CDR1 is SGHRS, CDR2 YFSETQ.

The chain uses TRBV5-1 and TRBJ1-4; TRBD1 aligns across 7 bases. Germline CDR1 and CDR2: SGHRS and YFSETQ. The CDR3 covers 14 residues. After removal of 4 bases from V and 3 bases from J, the junction contained 3 bases not matched to a gene. The CDR3 bases are TGCGCCAGCAGCACCCAGGGGGCTAATGAAAAACTGTTTTTT. Translating gives CASSTQGANEKLFF.

The CDR3 coding sequence is TGTGCCAGCAGCTCTGGGACTAGCGGCGTCTCCTACGAGCAGTACTTC. Amino acid sequence: CASSSGTSGVSYEQYF. J is TRBJ2-7 and V is TRBV5-4; the match to TRBD2 covers 11 bases. The germline CDR1 and CDR2 sequences are SGHNT and YYREEE (reference sequence). J lost 0 bases, V lost 3 bases, and 5 bases had no gene match. The CDR3 contains 16 residues.

This clone was seen only a few times. The CDR3 loop reads CASSLRTGWNEQFF. CDR3 in DNA: TGTGCCAGCAGTTTACGGACAGGATGGAATGAGCAGTTCTTC. The chain uses TRBV27 and TRBJ2-1; 7 bases map to TRBD1. V gave up 2 bases and J gave up 7 bases; unmatched junction bases: 5. CDR1 MNHEY and CDR2 SMNVEV come from the germline V gene (reference sequence). The CDR3 sequence is 14 residues long.

This clone was found once. V and J are TRBV28 and TRBJ2-2, with 8 bases that match TRBD1. V gave up 6 bases and J gave up 1 base; unmatched junction bases: 7. The germline V gene has CDR1 MDHEN and CDR2 SYDVKM. The CDR3 loop spans 16 amino acids. CDR3 in DNA: TGTGCCAGCAGGACGGGTGGGACAGGGAACACCGGGGAGCTGTTTTTT. Translating it yields CASRTGGTGNTGELFF.

This clone was found once. The chain has TRBV5-1 and TRBJ2-5; 10 nucleotides line up with TRBD2. Germline CDR1 is SGHRS and CDR2 is YFSETQ. CDR3 length equals 17 residues. The V and J ends lost 2 bases and 4 bases, in that order; junction bases with no gene match: 11. CDR3 amino acids: CASSLQPGTSVRETQYF. CDR3 DNA: TGCGCCAGCAGCTTACAGCCCGGGACTAGCGTTCGAGAGACCCAGTACTTC.

The DNA for the CDR3 is TGCGCCAGCAGCCAAACAGGGACAGGGTTGTCACCCCTCCACTTT. This translates into CASSQTGTGLSPLHF. The rearrangement uses TRBV4-1 and TRBJ1-6; 9 bases match TRBD1. Looked up from germline, CDR1 is MGHRA and CDR2 is YSYEKL. This CDR3 contains 15 residues. J lost 10 bases, V lost 2 bases, and 6 bases had no gene match.

The chain links TRBV28 to TRBJ2-7; 10 bases align to TRBD1. Germline values: CDR1 MDHEN, CDR2 SYDVKM. The ends lost 9 bases at V and 7 bases at J; junction bases unmatched: 15. The CDR3 is made up of 15 amino acids. CDR3 bases: TGTGCCAGACCCACGACAGGGGGCCCAGTAGGAGAGCAGTACTTC. This encodes CARPTTGGPVGEQYF.

The chain combines TRBV9 with TRBJ2-7, with TRBD2 matching over 8 bases. The germline CDR1 and CDR2 sequences are SGDLS and YYNGEE. Trimming at V came to 2 bases and at J to 2 bases, leaving 6 bases not matched to a gene. The length of the CDR3 is 15 residues. The CDR3 nucleotides are TGTGCCAGCAGCGTGGGAGCGGGAGAAGCCTACGAGCAGTACTTC. Translated, it gives CASSVGAGEAYEQYF.

The chain recombines TRBV29-1 with TRBJ1-2, with 7 bases matching TRBD1. This CDR3 contains 13 residues. V was clipped by 6 bases and J by 8 bases; unmatched bases: 12. Germline V CDR1 and CDR2: SQVTM, ANQGSEA. The CDR3 DNA sequence: TGCAGCGTCATGGCGCAGGGGGTGAGGGGCTACACCTTC. Its protein product is CSVMAQGVRGYTF. The full variable domain, with the rest looked up from reference TRBV29-1 and TRBJ1-2, is SAVISQKPSRDICQRGTSLTIQCQVDSQVTMMFWYRQQPGQSLTLIATANQGSEATYESGFVIDKFPISRPNLTFSTLTVSNMSPEDSSIYLCSVMAQGVRGYTFGSGTRLTVV.

The gene calls are TRBV27 and TRBJ2-1, with 10 bases identical to TRBD2. The CDR3 is made up of 16 amino acids. Losses at the gene ends were 5 bases for V and 8 bases for J; bases not matched to a gene: 12. Germline CDR1 and CDR2: MNHEY and SMNVEV (reference sequence). The CDR3 region has the DNA TGTGCCAGCAGTGCCTTATATAGCGGGAGGAACTATGAGCAGTTCTTC. This translates into CASSALYSGRNYEQFF.

The chain combines TRBV6-5 with TRBJ2-7; 9 bases match TRBD1. After removal of 0 bases from V and 2 bases from J, the junction contained 2 bases not matched to a gene. Germline V gene lookup returns CDR1 MNHEY and CDR2 SVGAGI. The CDR3 has 15 amino acids. CDR3 amino acids: CASSYSTGGTYEQYF. The CDR3 DNA is TGTGCCAGCAGTTACTCGACAGGGGGGACCTACGAGCAGTACTTC.

The chain uses TRBV29-1 and TRBJ1-4; D is possibly TRBD1 (5 bases). The germline V and J ends were trimmed by 6 bases and 0 bases, with 20 bases remaining between them. The CDR3 contains 17 residues. Germline CDR1 and CDR2: SQVTM and ANQGSEA. The CDR3 loop reads CSVPGEGTSPTNEKLFF. In DNA, the CDR3 is TGCAGCGTACCGGGGGAGGGGACGTCCCCAACTAATGAAAAACTGTTTTTT.

The rearrangement uses TRBV7-6 and TRBJ2-1, with 7 bases aligning to TRBD1. Losses at the gene ends were 6 bases for V and 3 bases for J; bases not matched to a gene: 8. Looked up from germline, CDR1 is SGHVS and CDR2 is FNYEAQ. The CDR3 has 15 amino acids. In nucleotides, the CDR3 is TGTGCCAGCAGGGCCGGGACAGCCCTCTACAATGAGCAGTTCTTC. It yields the protein CASRAGTALYNEQFF.

The chain recombines TRBV11-2 with TRBJ2-1, with TRBD2 matching 12 bases. Per germline, CDR1 SGHAT and CDR2 FQNNGV. The V segment lost 5 bases and the J segment 1 base; nucleotides outside the gene matches: 0. The CDR3 is 15 amino acids. The CDR3 loop reads CASSLAGGSYNEQFF. The CDR3 DNA sequence: TGTGCCAGCAGCCTAGCGGGGGGGTCCTACAATGAGCAGTTCTTC.

This chain connects TRBV4-3 to TRBJ2-2, with a tentative D call TRBD2 (5 bases). The CDR3 spans 18 residues. The V end lost 6 bases, the J end lost 3 bases, and 23 bases lay between the germline ends. Germline lookup yields CDR1 LGHNA and CDR2 YSLEER. CDR3 DNA sequence: TGCGCCAGCAGTGAAACTGCCATAGGAGGCGTCGACACCGGGGAGCTGTTTTTT. Translating it yields CASSETAIGGVDTGELFF.

The chain recombines TRBV9 with TRBJ2-1; a possible D gene is TRBD1 (7 bases). Germline CDR1 reads SGDLS; CDR2 reads YYNGEE. V was cut by 8 bases and J by 1 base, with 16 bases left in between. The CDR3 has 15 residues. The CDR3: CASSLTGRSYNEQFF. CDR3 in DNA: TGTGCCAGTAGCCTGACAGGGAGGTCCTACAATGAGCAGTTCTTC.

The V gene is TRBV5-6, the J gene TRBJ2-7, with D unresolved. This CDR3 has 14 residues. With 0 bases removed from V and 2 bases from J, the gap between germline ends came to 9 bases. Germline CDR1 reads SGHDT; CDR2 reads YYEEEE. The CDR3 DNA reads TGTGCCAGCAGCTTGGAGCTAGATCCCTACGAGCAGTACTTC. Translation: CASSLELDPYEQYF. Together with reference TRBV5-6 and TRBJ2-7, the CDR3 gives the full variable domain: DAGVTQSPTHLIKTRGQQVTLRCSPKSGHDTVSWYQQALGQGPQFIFQYYEEEERQRGNFPDRFSGHQFPNYSSELNVNALLLGDSALYLCASSLELDPYEQYFGPGTRLTVT.

The chain combines TRBV5-1 with TRBJ2-7; TRBD1 is a possible D gene (6 bases). The CDR3 has 15 residues. Trimming removed 4 bases at V and 3 bases at J, with 17 bases between. Germline V gene data show CDR1 as SGHRS and CDR2 as YFSETQ. As DNA, the CDR3 is TGCGCCAGCAGCCCGGGACATCGGCCTCTCTACGAGCAGTACTTC. This codes for CASSPGHRPLYEQYF.

The V and J genes are TRBV29-1 and TRBJ2-3; 11 nucleotides align to TRBD2. Losses at the gene ends were 7 bases for V and 3 bases for J; bases not matched to a gene: 6. CDR1 is SQVTM and CDR2 is ANQGSEA in the germline V gene. There are 14 residues in the CDR3. The CDR3 nucleotides read TGCAGCGCGCTAGCGGGGGGTCGAACAGATACGCAGTATTTT. It translates to CSALAGGRTDTQYF.

This clone was seen a handful of times. The chain combines TRBV25-1 with TRBJ2-7; D possibly corresponds to TRBD2 (5 bases). This CDR3 contains 16 residues. CDR1 and CDR2 (germline): MGHDK, SYGVNS. V was shortened by 1 base and J by 0 bases, with 13 bases between the two germline ends. The DNA of the CDR3 is TGTGCCAGCAGTGAATTGGGTCCCGGGGTCTCCTACGAGCAGTACTTC. Translating it yields CASSELGPGVSYEQYF.

This clone has more than one count but fewer than ten. This chain connects TRBV2 to TRBJ2-5; D not certain. The length of the CDR3 is 12 residues. V was pared by 7 bases and J by 2 bases, with 8 bases between. Germline V gene lookup returns CDR1 SNHLY and CDR2 FYNNEI. For the CDR3, the DNA is TGTGCCAGCAATCCCTATCAAGAGACCCAGTACTTC. Translating gives CASNPYQETQYF.